This entry lists 19 T cell receptor beta chains sequenced from one sample in a study of shared clonotypes between healthy human individuals. Profiling relied on immunoSEQ multiplex PCR, and the TCRdb table lists in-frame clones only, not all of them. Among 950,000 to 1,200,000 clones listed, 70% to 80% were seen once. The sequencing input was memory CD4+ T cells from PBMCs. The subset: CD45RA-negative fraction. Receptor source: a man between 18 and 35 years old in good health. Some clones in this sample may be carry-over from other donors' samples.

The table lists this clone with a few counts. The chain is built from TRBV21-1 and TRBJ2-3; the table's D call of TRBD2 was not tested on the DNA. TRBV21-1 counts as a pseudogene. The CDR3 runs to 20 residues. CDR3 in DNA: TGTGCCAGCAGCAAAGGGTTGGGCGGGAGGTACCTTCTTCGCACAGATACGCAGTATTTT. This gives the protein CASSKGLGGRYLLRTDTQYF.

This clone was counted many times. The CDR3 is CASRTRDNRGTGELFF. CDR3 coding DNA: TGTGCCAGCAGAACCCGGGACAACAGGGGCACCGGGGAGCTGTTTTTT. This chain connects TRBV27 to TRBJ2-2; TRBD1 aligns across 7 bases. CDR1 is MNHEY and CDR2 is SMNVEV in the germline V gene (reference sequence). CDR3 length: 16 residues. V gave up 6 bases and J gave up 4 bases; unmatched junction bases: 11.

The chain recombines TRBV27 with TRBJ1-2; unclear D gene. The CDR3 runs 13 residues. Per the germline V gene, CDR1 is MNHEY and CDR2 is SMNVEV (reference sequence). Trimming removed 0 bases at V and 7 bases at J, with 9 bases between. The CDR3 DNA is TGTGCCAGCAGTTTATCAGGGCTCGGTGGCTACACCTTC. Its translation is CASSLSGLGGYTF.

J is TRBJ2-7 and V is TRBV2; the D is unclear. V lost 2 bases to trimming and J lost 4 bases, with 9 bases between them. CDR3 length equals 13 residues. Germline V gene sequence: CDR1 SNHLY, CDR2 FYNNEI. The CDR3 DNA reads as TGTGCCAGCAGTGAATCGGCGCGTTACGAGCAGTACTTC. Its protein product is CASSESARYEQYF.

This clone was counted a single time. The rearrangement joins TRBV7-8 to TRBJ2-7; D gene ambiguous. The CDR3 consists of 12 residues. V lost 1 base, J lost 5 bases, and 6 bases lay in between. Germline CDR1 and CDR2: SGHVS and FQNEAQ. This CDR3 is CASSLVPHEQYF. The CDR3 region has the DNA TGTGCCAGCAGCTTAGTCCCGCACGAGCAGTACTTC. Full variable domain (remainder filled in from reference TRBV7-8 and TRBJ2-7): GAGVSQSPRYKVAKRGQDVALRCDPISGHVSLFWYQQALGQGPEFLTYFQNEAQLDKSGLPSDRFFAERPEGSVSTLKIQRTQQEDSAVYLCASSLVPHEQYFGPGTRLTVT.

The chain recombines TRBV19 with TRBJ1-3; D unclear. Germline CDR1 LNHDA, CDR2 SQIVND (reference sequence). Trimming took off 6 bases at V and 0 bases at J, with 9 bases between the two ends. The CDR3 consists of 14 residues. This CDR3 reads CASRHRSSGNTIYF. CDR3 bases: TGTGCCAGTAGGCACCGCTCCTCTGGAAACACCATATATTTT.

The chain links TRBV10-3 to TRBJ2-7; TRBD1 matches 11 bases. V dropped 11 bases and J dropped 3; count of bases not matched to a gene: 3. The CDR3 runs 12 residues. CDR1 ENHRY and CDR2 SYGVKD come from the germline V gene. The CDR3 nucleotides read TGTGCCGCGGGACAGGGGGACTACGAGCAGTACTTC. Its protein product is CAAGQGDYEQYF.

Turning to this clone: The same CDR3 also results from other DNA sequences found in this sample. This rearrangement joins TRBV2 to TRBJ1-5; D unresolved. V was cut by 1 base and J by 7 bases, with 5 bases left in between. The germline gives CDR1 SNHLY, CDR2 FYNNEI. The CDR3 runs 12 residues. The CDR3 region is CASSEGGQPQHF. CDR3 sequence (DNA): TGTGCCAGCAGTGAAGGTGGCCAGCCCCAGCATTTT.

This chain connects TRBV11-1 to TRBJ1-3; possible D gene TRBD1, 6 bases. Trimming took 5 bases from V and 0 from J, leaving 14 bases between them. This CDR3 region has 16 residues. Germline CDR1 SGHAT, CDR2 FQDESV (reference sequence). The CDR3 sequence is CASSRRTANSGNTIYF. The CDR3 DNA follows: TGTGCCAGCAGCCGCCGGACAGCAAACTCTGGAAACACCATATATTTT.

The table lists this clone with a few counts. The chain recombines TRBV7-3 with TRBJ1-2; D is unclear. Germline CDR1 and CDR2: SGHTA and FQGTGA. The CDR3 consists of 13 residues. The V end was cut by 3 bases, the J end by 8 bases, with 13 bases between. CDR3 bases: TGTGCCAGCAGCTTGGCGGAGTATAGCGGCTACACCTTC. Protein product: CASSLAEYSGYTF.

The J gene is TRBJ1-1, the V gene TRBV30; 7 bases map to TRBD1. The CDR3 runs to 12 residues. CDR1 is GTSNPN, CDR2 SVGIG, per germline (reference sequence). V was pared by 5 bases and J by 10 bases, with 10 bases of the junction left unmatched. The chain's CDR3 is CAWGRGDSRAFF. The CDR3 region has the DNA TGTGCCTGGGGGAGGGGGGACAGCCGAGCTTTCTTT.

V and J are TRBV4-1 and TRBJ1-3; TRBD1 matches 7 bases. CDR1 and CDR2 (germline): MGHRA, YSYEKL. The trim removed 1 base at V and 1 base at J, leaving 7 bases unmatched. CDR3 size: 17 residues. Written as DNA, the CDR3 is TGCGCCAGCAGCCAAGGGAGGGGGCTGAGGTCTGGAAACACCATATATTTT. Amino acids: CASSQGRGLRSGNTIYF.

The rearrangement uses TRBV28 and TRBJ2-2, with TRBD2 matching over 9 bases. CDR3 length: 15 residues. Trimming cost V 3 bases and J 6 bases; bases outside gene matches: 5. Germline V lookup: CDR1 MDHEN, CDR2 SYDVKM. The CDR3, as DNA: TGTGCCAGCAGTTTTGGCGGGAGGGCCCCCGGGGAGCTGTTTTTT. Translating gives CASSFGGRAPGELFF.

This clone was recorded a few times. The chain links TRBV11-2 to TRBJ1-3; perhaps TRBD1 as D (6 bases). The CDR3 is 19 amino acids. V was clipped by 4 bases and J by 0 bases, with 22 bases between them. Germline values: CDR1 SGHAT, CDR2 FQNNGV. CDR3 in amino acids: CASSSPGARALNSGNTIYF. The DNA of the CDR3 is TGTGCCAGCAGCTCTCCAGGGGCCCGGGCCCTTAACTCTGGAAACACCATATATTTT.

The V gene is TRBV7-3, the J gene TRBJ2-2; D gene unclear. Trimming took 2 bases from V and 0 from J, leaving 13 bases between them. CDR1 and CDR2 from the germline V gene are SGHTA and FQGTGA. CDR3 length: 17 amino acids. In DNA, the CDR3 is TGTGCCAGCAGCTTAGGCTGGCGGAACACGAACACCGGGGAGCTGTTTTTT. Residues: CASSLGWRNTNTGELFF.

The chain is built from TRBV5-4 and TRBJ2-3; 8 bases map to TRBD2. Germline CDR1 reads SGHNT; CDR2 reads YYREEE (reference sequence). The CDR3 is 14 residues long. V dropped 1 base and J dropped 3; count of bases not matched to a gene: 1. CDR3: CASSLRLATDTQYF. CDR3 DNA sequence: TGTGCCAGCAGCTTGCGACTAGCGACAGATACGCAGTATTTT.

Comments on this clone: Distinct nucleotide sequences in the sample also encode this CDR3. The chain employs TRBV30 and TRBJ1-1; 7 nucleotides align to TRBD1. The CDR3 has 12 amino acids. Germline V gives CDR1 GTSNPN, CDR2 SVGIG (reference sequence). V was pared by 3 bases and J by 4 bases, with 2 bases of the junction left unmatched. The CDR3 region is CAWSTGATEAFF. The CDR3 DNA reads TGTGCCTGGAGCACAGGGGCCACTGAAGCTTTCTTT.

V gene TRBV11-2 combines with J gene TRBJ2-5; D is perhaps TRBD2 (6 bases). Germline V gene data show CDR1 as SGHAT and CDR2 as FQNNGV. The CDR3 length is 13 residues. Trimming removed 5 bases at V and 7 bases at J, with 14 bases between. CDR3 sequence (DNA): TGTGCCAGCAGCAACCCGGGAGTTCGGACCCAGTACTTC. Translating gives CASSNPGVRTQYF.

J is TRBJ1-2 and V is TRBV5-1; 8 positions agree with TRBD1. From germline, CDR1 is SGHRS and CDR2 YFSETQ. The CDR3 totals 18 residues. V was clipped by 3 bases and J by 1 base; unmatched bases: 14. The CDR3 nucleotides read TGCGCCAGCAGCTGGGCTCAGGGACAGGCACAATTTAACTATGGCTACACCTTC. It encodes CASSWAQGQAQFNYGYTF.